This TCR beta chain was recovered during a study of neurological immune-mediated disorders. Study-wide results and limits: Falling below healthy controls, multiple sclerosis showed the least TCR clonal expansion, while HTLV-1-associated myelopathy showed the most. Expanded clones shared no identical CDR3 amino acid sequences across subjects, which suggested private TCR-beta repertoires in all groups.

The unsorted libraries had their origin in 2 million PBMCs stored at -80 C. The CDR3 has 14 residues. V was trimmed by 4 bases and J by 1 base, leaving 7 bases between them. Germline-derived CDR1 and CDR2 are MNHNY and SVGAGI (reference sequence). Turning to this clonotype: Its antigen is undetermined.

5'RACE with 10-nucleotide random UMIs produced the cDNA. In TCRdb, the 5' RACE reads were re-called with MiXCR into one record per CDR3 protein. The table records some 50,000 distinct CDR3 sequences, about 26% of them present only once. V usage is TRBV6-6 and J usage is TRBJ2-2; D possibly matches TRBD1 or TRBD2 (5 bases each). The origin of this receptor is a woman between 65 and 79 years old in good health. The source material was PBMCs. In DNA form, the CDR3 reads TGTGCCAGCAGTTTGAGGGGGAACACCGGGGAGCTGTTTTTT. As protein: CASSLRGNTGELFF.